These 27 T cell receptor beta chains came from one sample sequenced in a study of blood T cell repertoires in COVID-19. Generated by immunoSEQ multiplex PCR, the TCRdb table keeps only in-frame clones and is missing some. The table lists around 120,000 clones, about 90% of them singletons. Source material: peripheral blood. These receptor sequences come from a woman in her 70s with acute or convalescent COVID-19.

The V gene is TRBV19, the J gene TRBJ2-3, with 9 bases identical to TRBD2. After removal of 4 bases from V and 5 bases from J, the junction contained 4 bases not matched to a gene. The CDR3 is 14 residues long. Germline values: CDR1 LNHDA, CDR2 SQIVND (reference sequence). CDR3 DNA sequence: TGTGCCAGTAGTAGCGGGGGGGTCATAGATACGCAGTATTTT. Translating it yields CASSSGGVIDTQYF.

The chain recombines TRBV14 with TRBJ1-4; 9 bases fit TRBD1. The length of the CDR3 is 17 residues. V lost 4 bases and J lost 7; bases outside the gene matches: 13. Per the germline V gene, CDR1 is SGHDN and CDR2 is FVKESK. The CDR3 bases are TGTGCCAGCAGCCCTGGGACAGGGCGCGTCGGTAGTGAAAAACTGTTTTTT. Translation: CASSPGTGRVGSEKLFF.

The genes are TRBV30 and TRBJ2-3, with 13 bases that match TRBD2. CDR1 GTSNPN and CDR2 SVGIG come from the germline V gene (reference sequence). The CDR3 totals 14 residues. V shed 7 bases and J 4 bases; nucleotides not matched to a gene: 5. The CDR3 is CAYTLAGGSDTQYF. In DNA form, the CDR3 reads TGTGCCTACACACTAGCGGGGGGGTCAGATACGCAGTATTTT.

The chain has TRBV19 and TRBJ1-3; D call uncertain. Trimming took 7 bases from V and 0 from J, leaving 16 bases between them. Germline V CDR1 and CDR2: LNHDA, SQIVND (reference sequence). The CDR3 runs 16 residues. The DNA of the CDR3 is TGTGCCAGTATCCCTGACATCGGTTACTCTGGAAACACCATATATTTT. It specifies CASIPDIGYSGNTIYF.

CDR3 sequence (DNA): TGTGCCAGCAGCCTTAGACAGGAAGCATTCCTTCAGTACTTC. This sequence encodes CASSLRQEAFLQYF. This rearrangement joins TRBV7-9 to TRBJ2-4, with D perhaps TRBD1 (6 bases). Trimming pared 5 bases from V and 11 bases from J, leaving 19 bases between. Looked up from germline, CDR1 is SEHNR and CDR2 is FQNEAQ (reference sequence). The CDR3 loop spans 14 amino acids.

This clone was detected only once. The genes are TRBV4-1 and TRBJ1-6, with a tentative D call TRBD1 (5 bases). Trimming pared 0 bases from V and 10 bases from J, leaving 16 bases between. Germline lookup yields CDR1 MGHRA and CDR2 YSYEKL. The length of the CDR3 is 16 residues. The CDR3 is CASSQEGGAWGSPLHF. The CDR3 bases are TGCGCCAGCAGCCAAGAGGGAGGGGCATGGGGATCACCCCTCCACTTT.

The CDR3 coding sequence is TGTGCCAGTAGTATAGAACGGGTAACTGGGGCCAACGTCCTGACTTTC. Its translation is CASSIERVTGANVLTF. This sequence joins TRBV19 and TRBJ2-6; D ambiguous. CDR1 LNHDA and CDR2 SQIVND come from the germline V gene (reference sequence). V lost 0 bases, J lost 2 bases, and 8 bases lay in between. The CDR3 has 16 amino acids. The entire variable domain, with the rest obtained from reference TRBV19 and TRBJ2-6, is as follows: DGGITQSPKYLFRKEGQNVTLSCEQNLNHDAMYWYRQDPGQGLRLIYYSQIVNDFQKGDIAEGYSVSREKKESFPLTVTSAQKNPTAFYLCASSIERVTGANVLTFGAGSRLTVL.

A few counts support this clone. V and J are TRBV5-1 and TRBJ1-1; possible D gene TRBD1, 5 bases. The CDR3 is 14 amino acids. Germline values: CDR1 SGHRS, CDR2 YFSETQ. The V end lost 4 bases, the J end lost 2 bases, and 12 bases lay between the germline ends. CDR3 bases: TGCGCCAGCAGCCTCGGACGGACAAACACTGAAGCTTTCTTT. It translates to CASSLGRTNTEAFF.

CDR3 residues: CASSEQGLYNEQFF. CDR3 nucleotide sequence: TGTGCCAGCAGTGAACAGGGGCTATACAATGAGCAGTTCTTC. The chain joins TRBV6-1 to TRBJ2-1, with D perhaps TRBD1 (6 bases). Germline V gene sequence: CDR1 MNHNS, CDR2 SASEGT. CDR3 length equals 14 residues. V was pared by 2 bases and J by 4 bases, with 9 bases between.

The V and J genes are TRBV14 and TRBJ2-7; 11 bases align to TRBD1. CDR3 length: 15 residues. CDR1 and CDR2 (germline): SGHDN, FVKESK. V dropped 4 bases and J dropped 2; count of bases not matched to a gene: 4. In nucleotides, the CDR3 is TGTGCCAGCAGCCGGTCGGGACAGGGGGCCTACGAGCAGTACTTC. Protein sequence: CASSRSGQGAYEQYF.

V usage is TRBV6-6 and J usage is TRBJ2-4; 8 bases align to TRBD1. CDR3 length: 16 residues. Germline V gives CDR1 MNHNY, CDR2 SVGAGI (reference sequence). Germline trimming cut 0 bases from V and 6 bases from J; bases unmatched to any gene: 7. In DNA, the CDR3 is TGTGCCAGCAGTTACTCGAGGACAGGGAACGGAAACATTCAGTACTTC. It yields the protein CASSYSRTGNGNIQYF.

The chain carries TRBV18 and TRBJ1-2, with D hard to call. Germline loops: CDR1 KGHSH, CDR2 LQKENI. The CDR3 contains 12 residues. Trimming left V 2 bases short and J 7 bases short, with 8 bases between. DNA of the CDR3: TGTGCCAGCTCACCATTTACCGGTGGCTACACCTTC. This translates into CASSPFTGGYTF.

This chain links TRBV24-1 with TRBJ2-2; tentatively, D is TRBD2 (5 bases). There are 16 residues in the CDR3. V lost 0 bases and J lost 0, with 7 bases in between. Per germline, CDR1 KGHDR and CDR2 SFDVKD. CDR3: CATSDLTEANTGELFF. CDR3 nucleotides: TGTGCCACCAGTGATTTGACGGAGGCGAACACCGGGGAGCTGTTTTTT.

The V and J genes are TRBV7-9 and TRBJ1-2, with 9 bases identical to TRBD1. Germline V gene lookup returns CDR1 SEHNR and CDR2 FQNEAQ (reference sequence). This CDR3 comprises 14 residues. V gave up 4 bases and J gave up 10 bases; unmatched junction bases: 10. This CDR3 is CASSSPGQGAAYTF. The CDR3 DNA follows: TGTGCCAGCAGCTCCCCGGGACAGGGTGCAGCCTACACCTTC.

This chain uses TRBV27 with TRBJ2-3; D is uncertain. Germline V lookup: CDR1 MNHEY, CDR2 SMNVEV (reference sequence). V dropped 3 bases and J dropped 2 bases, with 9 bases sitting between them. The CDR3 has 14 residues. CDR3 region: CASSFWHLTDTQYF. As DNA, the CDR3 is TGTGCCAGCAGTTTTTGGCACCTCACAGATACGCAGTATTTT.

The V gene is TRBV7-2, the J gene TRBJ2-5, with TRBD2 identical over 7 bases. Germline CDR1 is SGHTA and CDR2 is FQGNSA. There are 15 residues in the CDR3. Trimming at V came to 7 bases and at J to 0 bases, leaving 8 bases not matched to a gene. The CDR3 nucleotides read TGTGCCAGCACCTCGTATAGCGGGCACCAAGAGACCCAGTACTTC. This translates into CASTSYSGHQETQYF.

The chain has TRBV7-9 and TRBJ1-5; possible D gene TRBD1, 5 bases. With 5 bases removed from V and 2 bases from J, the gap between germline ends came to 13 bases. Germline values: CDR1 SEHNR, CDR2 FQNEAQ (reference sequence). The CDR3 consists of 15 residues. CDR3 in DNA: TGTGCCAGCAGCCGCGATGGGGGGGGCAATCAGCCCCAGCATTTT. It translates to CASSRDGGGNQPQHF.

Points on this clone: Compared with germline, one end of the junction differs, possibly owing to a read error. The rearrangement links TRBV19 to TRBJ2-1; D perhaps matches TRBD1 (6 bases). The CDR3 runs to 16 residues. CDR1 is LNHDA and CDR2 is SQIVND in the germline V gene (reference sequence). CDR3 sequence (DNA): TGTGCCAGTAGTATTGGGGCGACAGGTCCGTACATTGAGCAGTTCTTC. The encoded protein is CASSIGATGPYIEQFF.

The chain is built from TRBV12-5 and TRBJ2-2; D perhaps matches TRBD1 (6 bases). Germline loops: CDR1 LGHNT, CDR2 FRNRAP. The CDR3 contains 16 residues. V lost 1 base and J 5 bases, leaving 14 bases between the germline ends. CDR3 region: CASGLGQGIRTGELFF. For the CDR3, the DNA is TGTGCTAGTGGTTTGGGGCAGGGGATCCGGACCGGGGAGCTGTTTTTT.

The V gene is TRBV5-1, the J gene TRBJ2-2, with 7 bases matching TRBD1. Germline CDR1 is SGHRS and CDR2 is YFSETQ. Trimming at V came to 1 base and at J to 3 bases, leaving 3 bases not matched to a gene. The CDR3 extends over 15 amino acids. The CDR3 DNA follows: TGCGCCAGCAGCTTGTTACAGGGGTACACCGGGGAGCTGTTTTTT. Translating gives CASSLLQGYTGELFF.

The V gene is TRBV15, the J gene TRBJ2-1; 8 bases align to TRBD1. J was trimmed by 7 bases and V by 2 bases; bases with no gene match: 22. In germline, CDR1 is LNHNV, CDR2 YYDKDF (reference sequence). The CDR3 spans 20 residues. CDR3 in DNA: TGTGCCACCAGCAGAAGGTTTTTGGGGTCGACAGGGGCCCCGGGGAATGAGCAGTTCTTC. This codes for CATSRRFLGSTGAPGNEQFF.

J is TRBJ2-7 and V is TRBV28; D not resolved. The CDR3 length is 13 residues. Trimming pared 2 bases from V and 2 bases from J, leaving 7 bases between. Germline assignment: CDR1 MDHEN and CDR2 SYDVKM. CDR3 protein: CASSLVQTYEQYF. CDR3 nucleotide sequence: TGTGCCAGCAGTTTAGTTCAGACCTACGAGCAGTACTTC.

In this sample, this clone turned up once. This chain connects TRBV5-4 to TRBJ2-7; 8 bases match TRBD2. Unmatched junction bases numbered 5, after V lost 0 bases and J lost 0 bases. The CDR3 runs 16 residues. The V gene's germline CDR1 is SGHNT and CDR2 YYREEE (reference sequence). CDR3 sequence: CASSLGPSGGSYEQYF. CDR3 DNA: TGTGCCAGCAGCTTGGGCCCCAGCGGGGGCTCCTACGAGCAGTACTTC.

The chain has TRBV6-1 and TRBJ1-3; unclear D gene. The V gene's germline CDR1 is MNHNS and CDR2 SASEGT. The CDR3 runs to 13 residues. The V gene lost 3 bases and the J gene lost 5 bases, with 8 bases spanning the gap. Here the CDR3 reads CASSEDLRNTIYF. The CDR3 coding sequence is TGTGCCAGCAGTGAGGACTTGAGAAACACCATATATTTT.

The genes are TRBV14 and TRBJ1-4, with TRBD1 identical over 11 bases. V lost 4 bases and J lost 7; bases outside the gene matches: 5. This CDR3 is built from 15 residues. The V gene's germline CDR1 is SGHDN and CDR2 FVKESK. CDR3 region: CASSLMDRGPEKLFF. CDR3 DNA sequence: TGTGCCAGCAGCCTGATGGACAGGGGGCCTGAAAAACTGTTTTTT. The full variable domain, completed using reference TRBV14 and TRBJ1-4, is EAGVTQFPSHSVIEKGQTVTLRCDPISGHDNLYWYRRVMGKEIKFLLHFVKESKQDESGMPNNRFLAERTGGTYSTLKVQPAELEDSGVYFCASSLMDRGPEKLFFGSGTQLSVL.

The genes are TRBV6-5 and TRBJ1-2; 8 nucleotides agree with TRBD1. With 4 bases clipped from V and 10 bases from J, the junction kept 2 bases outside the gene matches. Looked up from germline, CDR1 is MNHEY and CDR2 is SVGAGI. The CDR3 is 11 residues long. DNA of the CDR3: TGTGCCAGCAGTTGGGGACAGGACTACACCTTC. As protein: CASSWGQDYTF.

The chain employs TRBV4-1 and TRBJ2-5, with a weak D call TRBD2 (5 bases). The CDR3 extends over 14 amino acids. V was shortened by 0 bases and J by 7 bases, with 12 bases between the two germline ends. CDR1 and CDR2 from the germline V gene are MGHRA and YSYEKL. The CDR3 region is CASSQDLGRGTQYF. The CDR3, as DNA: TGCGCCAGCAGCCAAGATTTAGGACGGGGGACCCAGTACTTC.